Listed here are 23 T cell receptor beta chains from one sample, sequenced in a study of blood T cell repertoires in COVID-19. The assay was immunoSEQ multiplex PCR, and TCRdb's table has in-frame clones only and misses some. There are nearly 250,000 clones in the sample; about nine tenths occur only once, and 1.5% to 2% lies in the top ten. The specimen sequenced was peripheral blood. The receptors come from a woman in her sixties or seventies who had recovered from COVID-19.

The J gene is TRBJ2-5, the V gene TRBV2; weak D call: TRBD2 (5 bases). CDR1 SNHLY and CDR2 FYNNEI come from the germline V gene. Trimming stripped 6 bases from V and 0 bases from J, with 14 bases between. The CDR3 contains 15 residues. The CDR3 here is CASRGVQVYQETQYF. The CDR3 DNA reads as TGTGCCAGCAGGGGAGTTCAGGTGTACCAAGAGACCCAGTACTTC.

The chain combines TRBV4-1 with TRBJ2-1, with D unclear. Per germline, CDR1 MGHRA and CDR2 YSYEKL. V was cut by 4 bases and J by 6 bases, with 16 bases left in between. The CDR3 contains 15 residues. The DNA of the CDR3 is TGCGCCAGCAGCCCCCTGGGCACTGTAGGCAATGAGCAGTTCTTC. Protein sequence: CASSPLGTVGNEQFF.

The CDR3 sequence is CASRTLQGATEAFF. CDR3 DNA: TGTGCCAGCAGGACCCTACAGGGGGCTACTGAAGCTTTCTTT. V and J are TRBV27 and TRBJ1-1; 9 bases line up with TRBD1. This CDR3 contains 14 residues. Trimming removed 6 bases from V and 5 bases from J; junction bases left unmatched: 7. CDR1 and CDR2 from the germline V gene are MNHEY and SMNVEV (reference sequence).

The CDR3, as DNA: TGCGCCAGCAGCCAAAGGGGACAGGGCCCGGTGTGGACCCAGTACTTC. As protein: CASSQRGQGPVWTQYF. The rearrangement joins TRBV5-1 to TRBJ2-5; 9 bases are shared with TRBD1. This CDR3 contains 16 residues. V trimming: 4 bases; J trimming: 7 bases; junction bases outside the gene matches: 14. Germline CDR1 reads SGHRS; CDR2 reads YFSETQ. The full variable domain, rest sourced from reference TRBV5-1 and TRBJ2-5, is KAGVTQTPRYLIKTRGQQVTLSCSPISGHRSVSWYQQTPGQGLQFLFEYFSETQRNKGNFPGRFSGRQFSNSRSEMNVSTLELGDSALYLCASSQRGQGPVWTQYFGPGTRLLVL.

This clone was observed a few times. The CDR3, as DNA: TGTGCCAGCAGCTTGGCGACAGGGCGGAATGAGCAGTTCTTC. The encoded protein is CASSLATGRNEQFF. The chain couples TRBV7-9 to TRBJ2-1, with 7 bases lining up with TRBD1. The CDR3 has 14 residues. Looked up from germline, CDR1 is SEHNR and CDR2 is FQNEAQ (reference sequence). The V gene end was trimmed by 3 bases and the J gene end by 7 bases; junction bases not matched to a gene: 6.

The J gene is TRBJ2-5, the V gene TRBV12-5; the match to TRBD1 covers 9 bases. This CDR3 has 14 residues. Germline lookup yields CDR1 LGHNT and CDR2 FRNRAP. The junction had 7 bases not matched to a gene; V was cut back by 6 bases and J by 5 bases. The CDR3 bases are TGTGCTAGTGGCGGACAGGGGTTGGGGGAGACCCAGTACTTC. Protein product: CASGGQGLGETQYF.

This chain links TRBV24-1 with TRBJ2-7; 9 nucleotides align to TRBD1. The V segment lost 4 bases and the J segment 3 bases; nucleotides outside the gene matches: 12. This CDR3 is 17 amino acids long. CDR1 is KGHDR, CDR2 SFDVKD, per germline. The CDR3 nucleotides read TGTGCCACCAGTGACTCGAAAACCGGGACAGGGCTCTACGAGCAGTACTTC. Translation: CATSDSKTGTGLYEQYF.

V is TRBV18 and J is TRBJ1-1; possibly TRBD1 for D (5 bases). Deletions cut 2 bases from V and 1 base from J, with 11 bases between. The CDR3 length is 15 residues. Germline V gene data show CDR1 as KGHSH and CDR2 as LQKENI. This CDR3 is CASSPVSQGNTEAFF. CDR3 DNA sequence: TGTGCCAGCTCACCAGTTAGCCAGGGGAACACTGAAGCTTTCTTT.

This clone appeared once. This chain links TRBV19 with TRBJ1-5, with TRBD1 matching 9 bases. Per germline, CDR1 LNHDA and CDR2 SQIVND (reference sequence). The CDR3 has 14 amino acids. With V trimmed by 4 bases and J by 7 bases, 5 bases remained unmatched. The CDR3 region has the DNA TGTGCCAGTAGTAGGGGACAGGGCCGGCAGCCCCAGCATTTT. This translates into CASSRGQGRQPQHF.

The chain is built from TRBV12-3 or TRBV12-4 and TRBJ2-2; D gene unclear. Trimming shortened V by 3 bases and J by 10 bases, and 9 bases separated the two germline ends. The CDR3 spans 12 residues. Here the CDR3 DNA reads TGTGCCAGCAGTTTCTTCACTGTGGAGCTGTTTTTT. Translation: CASSFFTVELFF.

DNA for the CDR3: TGTGCCAGCAGTTTCCGCAAACAGAGCTTGAACACCGGGGAGCTGTTTTTT. The encoded protein is CASSFRKQSLNTGELFF. V is TRBV28 and J is TRBJ2-2, with D unresolved. Trimming took 3 bases from V and 1 from J, leaving 15 bases between them. Germline V gives CDR1 MDHEN, CDR2 SYDVKM. This CDR3 has 17 residues.

J is TRBJ1-1 and V is TRBV18; unclear D gene. Trimming cost V 5 bases and J 1 base, with 23 bases left between them. Germline CDR1 is KGHSH and CDR2 is LQKENI. CDR3 length: 18 residues. The CDR3 sequence is CASSWVEVAAPKNTEAFF. Written as DNA, the CDR3 is TGTGCCAGCTCATGGGTGGAGGTGGCAGCTCCCAAGAACACTGAAGCTTTCTTT.

The chain is built from TRBV18 and TRBJ2-3; the match to TRBD2 covers 7 bases. In germline, CDR1 is KGHSH, CDR2 LQKENI. J lost 3 bases, V lost 3 bases, and 6 bases had no gene match. The CDR3 contains 15 residues. The DNA for the CDR3 is TGTGCCAGCTCACCCAGCGGGGTCTGGACAGATACGCAGTATTTT. This translates into CASSPSGVWTDTQYF.

This clone was picked up one time. The rearrangement links TRBV9 to TRBJ2-5, with a possible D match to TRBD2 (5 bases). Germline CDR1 is SGDLS and CDR2 is YYNGEE. The CDR3 spans 15 residues. V lost 6 bases, J lost 1 base, and 16 bases lay in between. CDR3 loop: CASNVRGGSQETQYF. In DNA, the CDR3 is TGTGCCAGCAACGTCCGAGGAGGCAGCCAAGAGACCCAGTACTTC.

The V and J genes are TRBV27 and TRBJ2-7, with D possibly being TRBD1 (6 bases). CDR1 and CDR2 (germline): MNHEY, SMNVEV (reference sequence). CDR3 size: 13 residues. V shed 7 bases and J shed 4 bases, with 14 bases lying between them. The CDR3 is CASKAQGSYEQYF. The DNA of the CDR3 is TGTGCCAGCAAAGCACAGGGATCGTACGAGCAGTACTTC.

The chain is built from TRBV6-5 and TRBJ1-1, with no clear D. Germline lookup yields CDR1 MNHEY and CDR2 SVGAGI. Trimming left V 3 bases short and J 4 bases short, with 12 bases between. CDR3 length equals 14 residues. The CDR3 nucleotides read TGTGCCAGCAGTTATGGGGTGGCGGGCACTGAAGCTTTCTTT. It is translated as CASSYGVAGTEAFF.

This clone was seen once. This chain joins TRBV3-1 (or the pseudogene TRBV3-2) and TRBJ1-1; TRBD1 matches at 9 bases. The V and J ends lost 4 bases and 7 bases, in that order; junction bases with no gene match: 7. CDR1 and CDR2 (germline): LGHDT, YNNKEL (reference sequence). The CDR3 runs 14 residues. CDR3 in amino acids: CASSRPDRGGEAFF. Written as DNA, the CDR3 is TGTGCCAGCAGCCGGCCGGACAGGGGAGGTGAAGCTTTCTTT.

In regard to this clone: Different DNA sequences within this sample yield the same CDR3. The chain carries TRBV19 and TRBJ1-1, with D possibly being TRBD1 (5 bases). Trimming left V 3 bases short and J 8 bases short, with 10 bases between. CDR3 length equals 12 residues. CDR1 is LNHDA, CDR2 SQIVND, per germline (reference sequence). As DNA, the CDR3 is TGTGCCAGTAGTATGCGGGGCTTGGAAGCTTTCTTT. The encoded protein is CASSMRGLEAFF.

The V gene is TRBV5-1, the J gene TRBJ1-6, with D possibly being TRBD1 (6 bases). The V gene's germline CDR1 is SGHRS and CDR2 YFSETQ. This CDR3 region has 16 residues. Trimming shortened V by 0 bases and J by 7 bases, and 14 bases separated the two germline ends. The CDR3 DNA reads TGCGCCAGCAGCTTGGGGTCAGGGGCCTGGAATTCACCCCTCCACTTT. Amino acid sequence: CASSLGSGAWNSPLHF.

The table lists this clone with a few counts. The rearrangement joins TRBV20-1 to TRBJ2-7, with 13 bases fitting TRBD2. Germline V gene data show CDR1 as DFQATT and CDR2 as SNEGSKA (reference sequence). This CDR3 has 15 residues. V gave up 3 bases and J gave up 5 bases; unmatched junction bases: 7. As DNA, the CDR3 is TGCAGTGCTAGTTCTGGACTAGCGGGGGCTCACGAGCAGTACTTC. This encodes CSASSGLAGAHEQYF.

This clone was seen a single time. V is TRBV19 and J is TRBJ2-7, with D maybe TRBD2 (5 bases). The CDR3 has 13 amino acids. Trimming cost V 7 bases and J 2 bases, with 12 bases left between them. CDR1 and CDR2 from the germline V gene are LNHDA and SQIVND (reference sequence). CDR3 nucleotide sequence: TGTGCCAGTAAAGGACGGGAAGCCTACGAGCAGTACTTC. This translates into CASKGREAYEQYF. Drawing the rest from reference TRBV19 and TRBJ2-7, the complete variable domain is DGGITQSPKYLFRKEGQNVTLSCEQNLNHDAMYWYRQDPGQGLRLIYYSQIVNDFQKGDIAEGYSVSREKKESFPLTVTSAQKNPTAFYLCASKGREAYEQYFGPGTRLTVT.

This chain joins TRBV7-2 and TRBJ1-3; the match to TRBD1 covers 8 bases. Trimming cost V 4 bases and J 1 base; bases outside gene matches: 0. From germline, CDR1 is SGHTA and CDR2 FQGNSA. The CDR3 runs 14 residues. The CDR3 coding sequence is TGTGCCAGCAGCTGGACAGGGTCTGGAAACACCATATATTTT. Its translation: CASSWTGSGNTIYF.

This clone has only one observation. The gene calls are TRBV28 and TRBJ2-7, with 12 bases that match TRBD2. This CDR3 region has 16 residues. Germline V gene sequence: CDR1 MDHEN, CDR2 SYDVKM. Trimming took 3 bases from V and 6 from J; bases not matched to a gene: 9. CDR3 DNA sequence: TGTGCCAGCAGTTTGACTAGCGGGGGCTTCTCACTCGAGCAGTACTTC. It encodes CASSLTSGGFSLEQYF. Filled out from reference TRBV28 and TRBJ2-7, the complete variable domain reads DVKVTQSSRYLVKRTGEKVFLECVQDMDHENMFWYRQDPGLGLRLIYFSYDVKMKEKGDIPEGYSVSREKKERFSLILESASTNQTSMYLCASSLTSGGFSLEQYFGPGTRLTVT.